One and the same sample provided the 22 T cell receptor beta chains below, sequenced in a study of blood T cell repertoires in COVID-19. TCRdb keeps only in-frame clones here, not all; method: immunoSEQ multiplex PCR. The sample consists of about 150,000 clones, 85% to 90% of them appearing once. Sequenced sample: peripheral blood. The receptors shown here come from a man between 18 and 35 years old with COVID-19, enrolled during active disease.

The gene calls are TRBV3-1 (or the pseudogene TRBV3-2) and TRBJ1-5; no firm D call. Trimming took off 1 base at V and 11 bases at J, with 9 bases between the two ends. The CDR3 has 12 residues. Germline V gene sequence: CDR1 LGHDT, CDR2 YNNKEL (reference sequence). The DNA of the CDR3 is TGTGCCAGCAGCCAAGTTGGGCAGACCCAGCATTTT. Residues: CASSQVGQTQHF.

The count of this clone is one. The chain couples TRBV7-9 to TRBJ2-5, with 8 positions matching TRBD1. The germline CDR1 and CDR2 sequences are SEHNR and FQNEAQ (reference sequence). The CDR3 loop spans 15 amino acids. The junction had 6 bases not matched to a gene; V was cut back by 1 base and J by 5 bases. CDR3: CASSLVFRGLETQYF. CDR3 bases: TGTGCCAGCAGCTTAGTTTTCAGGGGGCTGGAGACCCAGTACTTC.

The chain carries TRBV13 and TRBJ1-1; a possible D gene is TRBD1 (6 bases). The germline gives CDR1 PRHDT, CDR2 FYEKMQ (reference sequence). The CDR3 runs 14 residues. V was pared by 5 bases and J by 0 bases, with 10 bases between. CDR3 sequence: CASSPDSLNTEAFF. As DNA, the CDR3 is TGTGCCAGCAGCCCGGACAGCTTGAACACTGAAGCTTTCTTT.

The rearrangement uses TRBV9 and TRBJ1-3; weak D call: TRBD1 (6 bases). Per the germline V gene, CDR1 is SGDLS and CDR2 is YYNGEE. The CDR3 extends over 18 amino acids. Trimming cost V 0 bases and J 0 bases, with 16 bases left between them. CDR3 protein: CASSVAGGARNSGNTIYF. The CDR3 DNA reads as TGTGCCAGCAGCGTAGCTGGGGGGGCTCGAAACTCTGGAAACACCATATATTTT.

CDR3 DNA: TGTGCCAGCAGCTTAGACAGGGGGGCTGAAAAACTGTTTTTT. Translating it yields CASSLDRGAEKLFF. The rearrangement uses TRBV5-4 and TRBJ1-4, with 9 bases aligning to TRBD1. The CDR3 has 14 amino acids. V lost 2 bases, J lost 7 bases, and 3 bases stayed unmatched. Germline V gene lookup returns CDR1 SGHNT and CDR2 YYREEE (reference sequence).

The chain links TRBV28 to TRBJ1-4; 11 bases match TRBD1. The germline CDR1 and CDR2 sequences are MDHEN and SYDVKM. The length of the CDR3 is 15 residues. The V and J ends lost 2 bases and 7 bases, in that order; junction bases with no gene match: 3. The CDR3 DNA reads TGTGCCAGCAGTTTACCCGGGACAGGGGGTGAAAAACTGTTTTTT. Translation gives CASSLPGTGGEKLFF.

The rearrangement uses TRBV10-3 and TRBJ2-7; D unresolved. V dropped 11 bases and J dropped 4 bases, with 3 bases sitting between them. The CDR3 extends over 8 amino acids. Germline V lookup: CDR1 ENHRY, CDR2 SYGVKD. This CDR3 reads CAPYEQYF. The CDR3, as DNA: TGTGCCCCGTACGAGCAGTACTTC.

The chain couples TRBV30 to TRBJ2-7; perhaps TRBD2 as D (5 bases). This CDR3 contains 12 residues. Trimming took off 0 bases at V and 7 bases at J, with 10 bases between the two ends. Germline CDR1 and CDR2: GTSNPN and SVGIG (reference sequence). DNA of the CDR3: TGTGCCTGGAGTGTACTTCGGGGTGAGCAGTACTTC. It codes for CAWSVLRGEQYF.

The chain couples TRBV28 to TRBJ1-6; D gene unclear. Trimming removed 5 bases from V and 0 bases from J, with 14 bases in between. The germline gives CDR1 MDHEN, CDR2 SYDVKM. The CDR3 runs to 17 residues. CDR3 sequence: CASSPPPTSSYNSPLHF. The CDR3 DNA reads TGTGCCAGCAGTCCCCCACCCACGAGCTCCTATAATTCACCCCTCCACTTT.

The chain employs TRBV28 and TRBJ2-7; 7 bases map to TRBD1. Trimming took 6 bases from V and 1 from J; bases not matched to a gene: 9. The CDR3 extends over 15 amino acids. Germline CDR1 reads MDHEN; CDR2 reads SYDVKM. The CDR3 DNA is TGTGCCAGCAGCCACTCCGGGACAGCTTCCTACGAGCAGTACTTC. Translation: CASSHSGTASYEQYF.

The CDR3 loop reads CASSGGLATGETQYF. DNA of the CDR3: TGTGCCAGCAGCGGGGGACTAGCGACCGGAGAGACCCAGTACTTC. The chain is built from TRBV5-4 and TRBJ2-5, with 10 bases aligning to TRBD2. Trimming removed 4 bases from V and 4 bases from J; junction bases left unmatched: 7. The CDR3 covers 15 residues. Germline V gives CDR1 SGHNT, CDR2 YYREEE (reference sequence).

The chain is built from TRBV7-2 and TRBJ2-3, with D perhaps matching TRBD2 (5 bases). The V end lost 4 bases, the J end lost 2 bases, and 10 bases lay between the germline ends. CDR1 SGHTA and CDR2 FQGNSA come from the germline V gene. The CDR3 loop spans 14 amino acids. The CDR3 nucleotides are TGTGCCAGCAGCTCTGAGCGGACCACAGATACGCAGTATTTT. This translates into CASSSERTTDTQYF.

The chain employs TRBV7-3 and TRBJ2-1, with 13 bases aligning to TRBD2. The ends lost 6 bases at V and 4 bases at J; junction bases unmatched: 9. CDR1 and CDR2 from the germline V gene are SGHTA and FQGTGA. The CDR3 is made up of 17 amino acids. DNA for the CDR3: TGTGCCAGCAGTCCAAGAAGGACTAGCGGGAGTTACAATGAGCAGTTCTTC. Protein product: CASSPRRTSGSYNEQFF. The full variable domain, its missing parts supplied by reference TRBV7-3 and TRBJ2-1, is GAGVSQTPSNKVTEKGKYVELRCDPISGHTALYWYRQSLGQGPEFLIYFQGTGAADDSGLPNDRFFAVRPEGSVSTLKIQRTERGDSAVYLCASSPRRTSGSYNEQFFGPGTRLTVL.

The V gene is TRBV30, the J gene TRBJ2-1; unclear D gene. The CDR3 is made up of 11 amino acids. Between the trimmed V and J ends, which lost 6 bases and 8 bases, there was a span of 11 bases. Germline CDR1 reads GTSNPN; CDR2 reads SVGIG (reference sequence). CDR3 loop: CACWPFDEQFF. In nucleotides, the CDR3 is TGTGCCTGCTGGCCGTTTGATGAGCAGTTCTTC.

The J gene is TRBJ2-3, the V gene TRBV30, with 7 positions matching TRBD1. The CDR3 is 15 residues long. Germline CDR1 is GTSNPN and CDR2 is SVGIG (reference sequence). Trimming at V came to 5 bases and at J to 5 bases, leaving 13 bases not matched to a gene. For the CDR3, the DNA is TGTGCCTGGCAATTAAACAGGGGAGTGGGAGATACGCAGTATTTT. It codes for CAWQLNRGVGDTQYF.

The chain combines TRBV28 with TRBJ1-2; the D is unclear. V lost 2 bases and J lost 1, with 11 bases in between. The V gene's germline CDR1 is MDHEN and CDR2 SYDVKM. The CDR3 is 15 residues long. CDR3 in DNA: TGTGCCAGCAGTTTAGGGGAGGCCTTTAACTATGGCTACACCTTC. Protein sequence: CASSLGEAFNYGYTF.

CDR3: CASSQTETGYYEQYF. CDR3 in DNA: TGCGCCAGCAGCCAAACCGAGACAGGGTACTACGAGCAGTACTTC. The V call is TRBV4-3, the J call TRBJ2-7; TRBD1 matches at 7 bases. This CDR3 has 15 residues. Per the germline V gene, CDR1 is LGHNA and CDR2 is YSLEER. Trimming at V came to 2 bases and at J to 3 bases, leaving 7 bases not matched to a gene.

Comments on this clone: One junction end disagrees with the germline gene, perhaps due to a read error. The V gene is TRBV4-3, the J gene TRBJ1-4; no firm D call. The CDR3 length is 14 residues. Germline V CDR1 and CDR2: LGHNA, YSLEER. CDR3 protein: CASSQAAVNEKLLF. The CDR3 DNA reads as TGCGCCAGCAGCCAAGCCGCCGTTAATGAAAAACTGCTTTTT.

The rearrangement links TRBV18 to TRBJ2-1; D is unclear. The CDR3 extends over 14 amino acids. Germline loops: CDR1 KGHSH, CDR2 LQKENI. The germline V and J ends were trimmed by 0 bases and 7 bases, with 10 bases remaining between them. The CDR3 loop is CASSPPSPRNEQFF. The CDR3 region has the DNA TGTGCCAGCTCACCACCGTCGCCACGGAATGAGCAGTTCTTC.

The chain carries TRBV2 and TRBJ2-7; unclear D gene. Germline CDR1 and CDR2: SNHLY and FYNNEI. V dropped 3 bases and J dropped 10 bases, with 19 bases sitting between them. This CDR3 is 14 amino acids long. For the CDR3, the DNA is TGTGCCAGCAGTGACCTGAAAACCCTCCTTCTACAGTACTTC. It specifies CASSDLKTLLLQYF. Complete variable domain (other parts from reference TRBV2 and TRBJ2-7): EPEVTQTPSHQVTQMGQEVILRCVPISNHLYFYWYRQILGQKVEFLVSFYNNEISEKSEIFDDQFSVERPDGSNFTLKIRSTKLEDSAMYFCASSDLKTLLLQYFGPGTRLTVT.

The chain links TRBV28 to TRBJ1-1; perhaps TRBD1 as D (6 bases). CDR3 size: 16 residues. The V gene lost 5 bases and the J gene lost 6 bases, with 22 bases spanning the gap. Germline V gene sequence: CDR1 MDHEN, CDR2 SYDVKM. This CDR3 reads CASSPIWDIKGPEAFF. The DNA of the CDR3 is TGTGCCAGCAGTCCGATATGGGACATAAAAGGACCTGAAGCTTTCTTT. Supplemented by reference TRBV28 and TRBJ1-1, the full variable domain reads DVKVTQSSRYLVKRTGEKVFLECVQDMDHENMFWYRQDPGLGLRLIYFSYDVKMKEKGDIPEGYSVSREKKERFSLILESASTNQTSMYLCASSPIWDIKGPEAFFGQGTRLTVV.

The chain links TRBV9 to TRBJ2-1, with 9 bases that match TRBD2. V shed 0 bases and J 4 bases; nucleotides not matched to a gene: 5. This CDR3 spans 16 amino acids. Germline V lookup: CDR1 SGDLS, CDR2 YYNGEE. The chain's CDR3 is CASSVVGLAGYNEQFF. The CDR3 DNA sequence: TGTGCCAGCAGCGTAGTTGGGCTAGCGGGGTACAATGAGCAGTTCTTC. The full variable domain, in which reference TRBV9 and TRBJ2-1 provide the parts outside the CDR3, is DSGVTQTPKHLITATGQRVTLRCSPRSGDLSVYWYQQSLDQGLQFLIQYYNGEERAKGNILERFSAQQFPDLHSELNLSSLELGDSALYFCASSVVGLAGYNEQFFGPGTRLTVL.